This T cell receptor beta chain stems from a study of T cells after posttransplantation cyclophosphamide. Sequenced by immunoSEQ multiplex PCR; TCRdb stores in-frame clones only, minus some. Listed for the sample are about 40,000 clones, none seen a single time. Study-wide findings and caveats: Later post-transplant blood repertoires were often dominated by donor CD8+ memory clones. TRB overlap between skin or GI tissue T cells and blood was limited. Recipient CMV seropositivity and CMV reactivation strongly tracked TRB clonality.

Note on this clone: Its specificity is not known.

Germline V gene sequence: CDR1 ENHRY, CDR2 SYGVKD. V gave up 0 bases and J gave up 11 bases; unmatched junction bases: 9. This CDR3 contains 14 residues. The clonotype comes from a woman between 45 and 65 years old in good health and a related stem cell transplant donor. This chain connects TRBV10-3 to TRBJ2-5; 7 bases match TRBD2. Sequencing was performed on PBMCs. The CDR3 is CAISESRPGGGQYF. The DNA for the CDR3 is TGTGCCATCAGTGAGTCGCGGCCGGGAGGTGGGCAGTACTTC.